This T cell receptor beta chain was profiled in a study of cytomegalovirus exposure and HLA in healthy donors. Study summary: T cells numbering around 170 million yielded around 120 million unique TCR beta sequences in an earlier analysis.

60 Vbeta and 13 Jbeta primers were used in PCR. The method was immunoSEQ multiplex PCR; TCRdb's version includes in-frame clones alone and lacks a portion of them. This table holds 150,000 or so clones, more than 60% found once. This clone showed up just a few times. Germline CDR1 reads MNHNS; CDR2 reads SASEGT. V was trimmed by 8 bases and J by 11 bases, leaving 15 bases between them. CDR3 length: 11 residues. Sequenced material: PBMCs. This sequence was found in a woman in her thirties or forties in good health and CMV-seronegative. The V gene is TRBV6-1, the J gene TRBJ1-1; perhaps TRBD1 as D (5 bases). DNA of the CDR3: TGTGCCAGCCCACCCGTGGCAGGGGCTTTCTTT. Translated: CASPPVAGAFF.